Listed below are T cell receptor gamma chains from one sample, sequenced in a study of gamma-delta T cells after stem cell transplantation. TCRdb processed the RT-PCR reads again with the CATT caller. The sample shows under 2,000 gamma-chain clones, roughly 3.3% of them seen only once. Sequencing was carried out using gamma-delta T cells. Receptors were obtained from a human donor. It is not recorded whose cells these are; they may come from a transplant donor. The CDR3 runs from the conserved cysteine through the conserved F or W. Not every row has a clone size; where given, it reads once, few, many or a size class.

TGTGCCTTGTGGGAGCTACCTAAAGAGTTGGGCAAAAAAATCAAGGTATTT,CALWELPKELGKKIKVF,medium-sized,TRGV9,TRGJP
TGTGCCTTGTGGGAGGGAAGGCGAGAGTTGGGCAAAAAAATCAAGGTATTT,CALWEGRRELGKKIKVF,medium-sized,TRGV9,TRGJP
TGTGCCTTGTGGGACCCGCAAGAGTTGGGCAAAAAAATCAAGGTGTTT,CALWDPQELGKKIKVF,medium-sized,TRGV9,TRGJP
TGTGCCACCTGGTTAAGGGGTGAGAAACTCTTT,CATWLRGEKLF,.,TRGV8,TRGJ1/TRGJ2
TGTGCCACCACGAATTATTATAAGAAACTCTTT,CATTNYYKKLF,large,TRGV4,TRGJ1/TRGJ2
TGTGCCTTGTGGGGGCGGCAAGAGTTGGGCAAAAAAATCAAGGTATTT,CALWGRQELGKKIKVF,.,TRGV9,TRGJP
TGTGCCACCTGGGACAGGCCGGGGGGTTATTATAAGAAACTCTTT,CATWDRPGGYYKKLF,medium-sized,TRGV3,TRGJ1/TRGJ2
TGTGCCTTGTGGGAGGCGGGCAGGGAGTTGGGCAAAAAAATCAAGGTATTT,CALWEAGRELGKKIKVF,few,TRGV9,TRGJP
TGTGCCACCTGGGAGAGGCGGCGCTATAAGAAACTCTTT,CATWERRRYKKLF,medium-sized,TRGV4,TRGJ1/TRGJ2
TGTGCCTTGTGGGGGGAGTTGGGCAAAAAAATCAAGGTATTT,CALWGELGKKIKVF,few,TRGV9,TRGJP